These T cell receptor beta chains were read from a single sample in a study of CD8+CD57+ T cells in acquired aplastic anemia. A single record per CDR3 protein comes from TCRdb applying MiXCR to the reads. The table records approximately 98,000 distinct CDR3 sequences, 51% of them present only once. The sequencing input was sorted CD4+, CD8+, or CD8+CD57+ T cells (not recorded which) from PBMCs. The source is a human donor in good health, serving as a control. The CDR3 runs from the conserved cysteine through the conserved F or W. Each record gives: clone size, J gene, V gene, D gene, CDR3 protein, CDR3 DNA. The D gene is left open where the match is weak. The size of a clone is reported for some rows only, either as once, few or many, or as a class for expanded clones.

many	TRBJ1-2	TRBV3-1	.	CASSQERFNYGYTF	TGTGCCAGCAGCCAAGAAAGGTTTAACTATGGCTACACCTTC
.	TRBJ2-1	TRBV25-1	TRBD1	CASSVGQGKGEQFF	TGTGCCAGCAGTGTGGGACAGGGGAAGGGCGAGCAGTTCTTC
.	TRBJ1-5	TRBV15	.	CATSRDLGGHQPQHF	TGTGCCACCAGCAGAGATCTTGGCGGGCATCAGCCCCAGCATTTT
.	TRBJ1-6	TRBV7-2	TRBD1	CASSQDRANSPLHF	TGTGCCAGCAGCCAGGACAGGGCTAATTCACCCCTCCACTTT
.	TRBJ2-1	TRBV19	.	CASSQDAGGSNEQFF	TGTGCCAGCAGCCAAGATGCAGGGGGGTCAAATGAGCAGTTCTTC
many	TRBJ2-5	TRBV4-3	.	CASSQVEGSETQYF	TGCGCCAGCAGCCAAGTCGAGGGGTCCGAGACCCAGTACTTC
.	TRBJ2-3	TRBV2	TRBD2	CASSVSLASDTQYF	TGTGCCAGCAGTGTGTCACTAGCGTCAGATACGCAGTATTTT
once	TRBJ1-2	TRBV10-3	.	CATTTGTGEYGYTF	TGTGCCACCACAACAGGGACCGGGGAGTATGGCTACACCTTC
.	TRBJ2-1	TRBV20-1	TRBD2	CSATSGGADEQFF	TGCAGTGCTACTAGCGGGGGGGCCGATGAGCAGTTCTTC
.	TRBJ2-7	TRBV25-1	.	CASSVLGDRTYEQYF	TGTGCCAGCAGCGTATTGGGTGACAGAACCTACGAGCAGTACTTC
many	TRBJ2-1	TRBV7-2	.	CASSLSGDNEQFF	TGTGCCAGCAGCTTATCGGGGGACAATGAGCAGTTCTTC
.	TRBJ2-3	TRBV9	TRBD1	CASSPLGDSSTDTQYF	TGTGCCAGCAGCCCCCTGGGGGACAGTAGCACAGATACGCAGTATTTT